This T cell receptor (beta chain) stems from a study of PD-1 blockade in classical Hodgkin lymphoma. This CDR3 has 14 amino acids. CDR1 is SQVTM, CDR2 ANQGSEA, per germline. Trimming removed 2 bases from V and 3 bases from J, with 13 bases in between. Every one of the patients relapsed after autologous stem cell transplantation (brentuximab vedotin exposure was variable). Using immunoSEQ multiplex PCR, the repertoire was profiled, and TCRdb retains in-frame clones only, with some absent. The sample includes about 97,000 clones, over 70% seen only once; the top ten take 12%. Sequenced here: peripheral blood mononuclear cells (PBMCs), sampled at baseline. The source of this sequence is a human donor with classical Hodgkin lymphoma. This chain connects TRBV29-1 to TRBJ1-1; TRBD1 is a possible D gene (6 bases). Written as DNA, the CDR3 is TGCAGCGTTGAATGGGGGCTCGGAGACACTGAAGCTTTCTTT. The encoded protein is CSVEWGLGDTEAFF.